This T cell receptor beta chain originates from a study of blood T cell repertoires in COVID-19. About the research overall: COVID-19 samples, acute and convalescent, were from the United States, Italy and Spain. The analysed material was cDNA or gDNA that came from T cells, B-cell-depleted T cells, or PBMCs.

The germline CDR1 and CDR2 sequences are SGHRS and YFSETQ. V shed 0 bases and J shed 6 bases, with 15 bases lying between them. CDR3 length equals 16 residues. Patients from Seattle were sampled longitudinally, starting during active infection. How the authors handled the data: Quantification of nucleated cells was approximated via reference gene primer amplification. Data came from immunoSEQ multiplex PCR; TCRdb stores just in-frame clones and leaves some out. From that table come the V and J calls and clone size; the DNA was used to work out D and trimming. This table holds roughly 190,000 clones, about 80% found once.

The source is a woman aged 60-70 years with COVID-19, enrolled during active disease. The chain is built from TRBV5-1 and TRBJ2-2, with D possibly matching TRBD2 (6 bases). The sample taken for sequencing was peripheral blood. CDR3 sequence: CASSLAGRGDPGELFF. CDR3 bases: TGCGCCAGCAGCTTGGCCGGGAGAGGAGACCCCGGGGAGCTGTTTTTT.